These 28 T cell receptor beta chains came from one sample sequenced in a study of identical twins. Each CDR3 protein gets one entry after TCRdb re-called the 5' RACE reads with MiXCR. The sample lists fewer than 250,000 distinct CDR3 sequences, about 7.5% occurring once. The sample was also linked to a second study, of yellow fever vaccine responses in identical twins.

Sample: memory (CD45RO+) T cells sorted from blood. All receptors derive from a young woman in good health.

This clonotype has at least ten counts. This chain uses TRBV5-1 with TRBJ1-2; the D is unclear. This CDR3 has 14 amino acids. Deletions cut 0 bases from V and 2 bases from J, with 8 bases between. Germline assignment: CDR1 SGHRS and CDR2 YFSETQ. The CDR3, as DNA: TGCGCCAGCAGCTTGGTCTCACAGAACTATGGCTACACCTTC. Translation gives CASSLVSQNYGYTF.

This clonotype was counted between two and nine times. V and J are TRBV27 and TRBJ2-7; 9 bases match TRBD1. CDR3 length equals 15 residues. Germline V gene lookup returns CDR1 MNHEY and CDR2 SMNVEV (reference sequence). With V trimmed by 2 bases and J by 4 bases, 6 bases remained unmatched. CDR3 protein: CASSLGDREIYEQYF. The CDR3 nucleotides are TGTGCCAGCAGTTTAGGGGACAGGGAAATTTACGAGCAGTACTTC.

This rearrangement joins TRBV10-3 to TRBJ1-4, with D possibly matching TRBD1 (6 bases). The length of the CDR3 is 14 residues. V lost 6 bases and J 5 bases, leaving 13 bases between the germline ends. Germline CDR1 reads ENHRY; CDR2 reads SYGVKD. The CDR3 region is CAISPDSPNEKLFF. In nucleotides, the CDR3 is TGTGCCATCAGCCCGGACAGCCCAAATGAAAAACTGTTTTTT.

In its sample, this clonotype was seen many times. The rearrangement joins TRBV29-1 to TRBJ1-1; D might be TRBD1 (5 bases). The CDR3 has 11 amino acids. Germline lookup yields CDR1 SQVTM and CDR2 ANQGSEA. V was pared by 5 bases and J by 10 bases, with 14 bases between. The CDR3 reads CSVPGEGLAFF. The DNA of the CDR3 is TGCAGCGTTCCCGGTGAGGGGCTAGCTTTCTTT.

This rearrangement joins TRBV28 to TRBJ2-3; 7 bases map to TRBD2. V was clipped by 5 bases and J by 3 bases; unmatched bases: 8. This CDR3 spans 15 amino acids. Germline-derived CDR1 and CDR2 are MDHEN and SYDVKM. The CDR3 sequence is CASSPELRETDTQYF. Here the CDR3 DNA reads TGTGCCAGCAGTCCCGAGTTGCGGGAGACAGATACGCAGTATTTT.

The rearrangement uses TRBV24-1 and TRBJ2-3; TRBD1 is a possible D gene (6 bases). The V gene lost 7 bases and the J gene lost 6 bases, with 16 bases spanning the gap. The germline V gene encodes CDR1 KGHDR and CDR2 SFDVKD. This CDR3 is built from 14 residues. In nucleotides, the CDR3 is TGTGCCACCAGGGACTCAGTTGGGGGCGATACGCAGTATTTT. Amino acids: CATRDSVGGDTQYF.

In its sample, this clonotype was seen many times. The chain links TRBV3-1 to TRBJ2-2; D ambiguous. The CDR3 totals 13 residues. Germline V lookup: CDR1 LGHDT, CDR2 YNNKEL (reference sequence). V shed 2 bases and J shed 6 bases, with 7 bases lying between them. CDR3 in DNA: TGTGCCAGCAGCCAAAGTATCGCCGGGGAGCTGTTTTTT. It yields the protein CASSQSIAGELFF. Together with reference TRBV3-1 and TRBJ2-2, the CDR3 gives the full variable domain: DTAVSQTPKYLVTQMGNDKSIKCEQNLGHDTMYWYKQDSKKFLKIMFSYNNKELIINETVPNRFSPKSPDKAHLNLHINSLELGDSAVYFCASSQSIAGELFFGEGSRLTVL.

The rearrangement joins TRBV13 to TRBJ2-2; 8 bases match TRBD1. Trimming at V came to 5 bases and at J to 5 bases, leaving 10 bases not matched to a gene. The CDR3 spans 16 residues. In germline, CDR1 is PRHDT, CDR2 FYEKMQ (reference sequence). The CDR3 loop reads CASSPDRAARTGELFF. CDR3 DNA: TGTGCCAGCAGCCCGGACAGGGCGGCAAGAACCGGGGAGCTGTTTTTT. Drawing the rest from reference TRBV13 and TRBJ2-2, the complete variable domain is AAGVIQSPRHLIKEKRETATLKCYPIPRHDTVYWYQQGPGQDPQFLISFYEKMQSDKGSIPDRFSAQQFSDYHSELNMSSLELGDSALYFCASSPDRAARTGELFFGEGSRLTVL.

A few counts support this clonotype. The chain uses TRBV27 and TRBJ2-2, with a possible D match to TRBD2 (7 bases). The CDR3 extends over 17 amino acids. V lost 7 bases, J lost 0 bases, and 18 bases lay in between. Germline CDR1 MNHEY, CDR2 SMNVEV (reference sequence). The CDR3 region is CASTPGGGGSNTGELFF. Written as DNA, the CDR3 is TGTGCCAGCACCCCCGGCGGCGGGGGCTCGAACACCGGGGAGCTGTTTTTT.

This clonotype was counted between two and nine times. This chain connects TRBV20-1 to TRBJ1-5, with TRBD1 identical over 7 bases. Losses at the gene ends were 0 bases for V and 2 bases for J; bases not matched to a gene: 7. Looked up from germline, CDR1 is DFQATT and CDR2 is SNEGSKA (reference sequence). CDR3 length equals 16 residues. This CDR3 is CSARDTGVFRNQPQHF. In nucleotides, the CDR3 is TGCAGTGCTAGAGATACAGGGGTATTTCGCAATCAGCCCCAGCATTTT.

This clonotype showed up many times. V usage is TRBV29-1 and J usage is TRBJ2-7, with TRBD2 matching over 9 bases. V shed 5 bases and J 6 bases; nucleotides not matched to a gene: 11. The CDR3 consists of 14 residues. The germline V gene has CDR1 SQVTM and CDR2 ANQGSEA. The CDR3 coding sequence is TGCAGCGTTTGTTATGGCGGGAGGGCCTCCGAGCAGTACTTC. Protein: CSVCYGGRASEQYF.

The sample holds many counts of this clonotype. This chain links TRBV27 with TRBJ2-7; 7 nucleotides match TRBD2. Germline CDR1 MNHEY, CDR2 SMNVEV (reference sequence). The CDR3 spans 19 residues. V lost 2 bases, J lost 5 bases, and 21 bases stayed unmatched. The CDR3 region has the DNA TGTGCCAGCAGTTTAAGTCGCGGGGGTAGCCTCGGAGGTAGGAACGAGCAGTACTTC. Its protein is CASSLSRGGSLGGRNEQYF.

This clonotype was recorded many times. The rearrangement links TRBV28 to TRBJ2-1; D is ambiguous. This CDR3 is built from 11 residues. CDR1 and CDR2 (germline): MDHEN, SYDVKM. V was cut by 3 bases and J by 9 bases, with 6 bases left in between. The CDR3 here is CASSLKGEQFF. The CDR3 DNA reads as TGTGCCAGCAGTTTGAAGGGTGAGCAGTTCTTC. The complete variable domain, with remaining parts taken from reference TRBV28 and TRBJ2-1, reads DVKVTQSSRYLVKRTGEKVFLECVQDMDHENMFWYRQDPGLGLRLIYFSYDVKMKEKGDIPEGYSVSREKKERFSLILESASTNQTSMYLCASSLKGEQFFGPGTRLTVL.

In its sample, this clonotype was seen many times. The chain carries TRBV24-1 and TRBJ2-3, with 7 bases identical to TRBD1. J gave up 1 base and V 3 bases, and 9 bases lay outside the gene matches. This CDR3 is 17 amino acids long. Germline V CDR1 and CDR2: KGHDR, SFDVKD. The CDR3 sequence: CATSDPPGTVGTDTQYF. The CDR3 bases are TGTGCCACCAGTGATCCCCCCGGGACAGTAGGCACAGATACGCAGTATTTT.

In its sample, this clonotype was seen many times. This chain connects TRBV27 to TRBJ2-7; D perhaps matches TRBD1 (6 bases). CDR3 size: 18 residues. Germline CDR1 reads MNHEY; CDR2 reads SMNVEV (reference sequence). Between the trimmed V and J ends, which lost 3 bases and 4 bases, there was a span of 25 bases. CDR3 amino acids: CASSFVQGTDSRPYEQYF. CDR3 nucleotide sequence: TGTGCCAGCAGTTTCGTACAGGGAACAGATAGTAGACCATACGAGCAGTACTTC.

The gene calls are TRBV29-1 and TRBJ1-4; weak D call: TRBD1 (5 bases). Per the germline V gene, CDR1 is SQVTM and CDR2 is ANQGSEA. This CDR3 contains 13 residues. Trimming pared 4 bases from V and 5 bases from J, leaving 11 bases between. Here the CDR3 DNA reads TGCAGCGTTGGGGGCGTGTTGAATGAAAAACTGTTTTTT. It codes for CSVGGVLNEKLFF.

This clonotype was seen more than once but under ten times. The V gene is TRBV30, the J gene TRBJ2-5; D gene uncertain. CDR3 length: 12 residues. CDR1 and CDR2 (germline): GTSNPN, SVGIG (reference sequence). Trimming shortened V by 2 bases and J by 5 bases, and 9 bases separated the two germline ends. CDR3 coding DNA: TGTGCCTGGAGTTCTAGTCGTGAGACCCAGTACTTC. Protein product: CAWSSSRETQYF.

There are a few counts of this clonotype. The chain recombines TRBV7-9 with TRBJ2-7, with D maybe TRBD1 (5 bases). Trimming took off 4 bases at V and 0 bases at J, with 13 bases between the two ends. The CDR3 covers 15 residues. Germline V gene sequence: CDR1 SEHNR, CDR2 FQNEAQ (reference sequence). The CDR3 DNA follows: TGTGCCAGCAGCTCGCGGACACCCGGCTCCTACGAGCAGTACTTC. Amino acids: CASSSRTPGSYEQYF.

The gene calls are TRBV3-1 and TRBJ2-7; D ambiguous. Between the trimmed V and J ends, which lost 6 bases and 0 bases, there was a span of 15 bases. The V gene's germline CDR1 is LGHDT and CDR2 YNNKEL (reference sequence). The CDR3 totals 15 residues. The CDR3 reads CASRRDGTFSYEQYF. CDR3 in DNA: TGTGCCAGCAGACGCGACGGAACTTTCTCCTACGAGCAGTACTTC.

A few counts support this clonotype. The chain links TRBV18 to TRBJ1-5, with TRBD1 matching 11 bases. The V gene's germline CDR1 is KGHSH and CDR2 LQKENI. The CDR3 sequence is 17 residues long. J gave up 3 bases and V 3 bases, and 7 bases lay outside the gene matches. DNA for the CDR3: TGTGCCAGCTCACCGGGGGACAGGGGGGATCCCAATCAGCCCCAGCATTTT. Translating gives CASSPGDRGDPNQPQHF.

This clonotype has a count of ten or more. The CDR3 sequence is CASSLGTSGGSYNEQFF. The CDR3 nucleotides are TGCGCCAGCAGCTTGGGGACTAGCGGGGGTTCCTACAATGAGCAGTTCTTC. V is TRBV5-1 and J is TRBJ2-1; 13 nucleotides line up with TRBD2. The CDR3 has 17 amino acids. The trim removed 0 bases at V and 1 base at J, leaving 1 base unmatched. Germline V gene sequence: CDR1 SGHRS, CDR2 YFSETQ.

CDR3 loop: CASSQDDRGRNEQFF. The CDR3 DNA reads TGTGCCAGCAGCCAAGACGACAGGGGGCGGAATGAGCAGTTCTTC. The chain joins TRBV4-2 to TRBJ2-1; 10 bases line up with TRBD1. The CDR3 is 15 amino acids. CDR1 LGHNA and CDR2 YNFKEQ come from the germline V gene. With V trimmed by 0 bases and J by 7 bases, 3 bases remained unmatched.

This chain uses TRBV19 with TRBJ1-5; 7 nucleotides agree with TRBD1. The CDR3 extends over 13 amino acids. Germline assignment: CDR1 LNHDA and CDR2 SQIVND (reference sequence). J gave up 5 bases and V 5 bases, and 3 bases lay outside the gene matches. CDR3 DNA sequence: TGTGCCAGTAGTTCAACAGGGGATCAGCCCCAGCATTTT. As protein: CASSSTGDQPQHF.

This clonotype was seen repeatedly, ten times or more. The genes are TRBV15 and TRBJ2-3, with D possibly being TRBD1 (6 bases). Germline loops: CDR1 LNHNV, CDR2 YYDKDF (reference sequence). This CDR3 has 15 amino acids. V lost 3 bases and J 0 bases, leaving 10 bases between the germline ends. CDR3 in DNA: TGTGCCACCAGCAGGGACAGACTAAGCACAGATACGCAGTATTTT. This sequence encodes CATSRDRLSTDTQYF.

The sample holds a few counts of this clonotype. The rearrangement joins TRBV20-1 to TRBJ2-2; 8 bases fit TRBD1. The CDR3 is 14 residues long. V lost 5 bases and J lost 3; bases outside the gene matches: 5. Germline loops: CDR1 DFQATT, CDR2 SNEGSKA (reference sequence). CDR3: CSAWTGFDTGELFF. CDR3 sequence (DNA): TGCAGTGCTTGGACAGGGTTCGACACCGGGGAGCTGTTTTTT.

The rearrangement joins TRBV18 to TRBJ2-7; 10 bases match TRBD2. V shed 2 bases, J shed 6 bases, and the junction held 7 bases outside the gene matches. The CDR3 is made up of 15 amino acids. CDR1 is KGHSH and CDR2 is LQKENI in the germline V gene. The CDR3 loop is CASSPRGTSVAEQYF. The CDR3 DNA reads as TGTGCCAGCTCACCAAGAGGGACTAGCGTTGCCGAGCAGTACTTC.

This clonotype has just a few counts. The DNA of the CDR3 is TGTGCCAGCAGTTTCGAGCGGGAGGGGCGTCCCGAGCAGTACTTC. This translates into CASSFEREGRPEQYF. J is TRBJ2-7 and V is TRBV6-2 or TRBV6-3, with TRBD2 matching 10 bases. V lost 4 bases, J lost 6 bases, and 9 bases stayed unmatched. The CDR3 runs to 15 residues. CDR1 is MNHEY and CDR2 is SVGEGT in the germline V gene.

This clonotype was seen repeatedly, ten times or more. The chain uses TRBV12-3 or TRBV12-4 and TRBJ2-5; possible D gene TRBD1, 6 bases. V was trimmed by 5 bases and J by 6 bases, leaving 16 bases between them. The CDR3 sequence is 14 residues long. The CDR3 nucleotides are TGTGCCAGCAGTCTCGGACAGACAATCAAGACCCAGTACTTC. Translation gives CASSLGQTIKTQYF.